These T cell receptor beta chains were read from a single sample in a study of CXCR3-negative and CXCR3-positive naive CD8 T cells. Following a re-call of the 5' RACE reads, TCRdb has one entry per CDR3 protein and lacks DNA. This listing includes over 95,000 distinct CDR3 sequences. The sample taken for sequencing was naive CXCR3+ CD8+ T cells from blood. The receptors originated from a human donor in good health. Some clones in this sample may be carry-over from other donors' samples. Both conserved end residues are part of each CDR3.

J	length	V	CDR3
TRBJ2-2	16	TRBV5-6	CASSYASGSGTGELFF
TRBJ2-5	17	TRBV7-8	CASSLGMTGLGQETQYF
TRBJ1-1	16	TRBV4-3	CASSQEGQGAVTEAFF
TRBJ2-3	15	TRBV29-1	CSVDGVGSSTDTQYF
TRBJ2-7	15	TRBV6-6	CASSYWTSSSYEQYF
TRBJ2-5	17	TRBV12-3/TRBV12-4	CASSPPGLGLYQETQYF
TRBJ2-1	14	TRBV5-1	CASSPSGSWNEQFF
TRBJ2-1	15	TRBV7-3	CASSLSPSGVDEQFF
TRBJ2-4	13	TRBV15	CATSRGRQNIQYF
TRBJ2-1	17	TRBV7-2	CASSLQTSGVTYNEQFF
TRBJ2-5	17	TRBV7-8	CASSFVGQVKGQETQYF
TRBJ2-1	15	TRBV19	CASKGGQGAYNEQFF
TRBJ2-3	14	TRBV12-3/TRBV12-4	CASSLASFTDTQYF
TRBJ2-7	16	TRBV19	CASSINDPQPSYEQYF
TRBJ2-7	15	TRBV5-1	CASSYTGTGAYEQYF
TRBJ2-7	15	TRBV29-1	CSVEDTASAYYEQYF
TRBJ2-7	14	TRBV20-1	CSARTLAGPNEQYF
TRBJ1-2	16	TRBV4-1	CASSQVGTGEVYGYTF
TRBJ2-3	12	TRBV18	CASSRTADTQYF
TRBJ1-1	15	TRBV20-1	CSARDGTGLNTEAFF
TRBJ2-1	18	TRBV7-6	CASSLSIGGLAEYNEQFF
TRBJ2-1	16	TRBV11-3	CASSPGQLKWYNEQFF
TRBJ2-7	13	TRBV29-1	CSVTTSGLYEQYF
TRBJ2-3	14	TRBV29-1	CSAVGGFGTDTQYF
TRBJ1-1	16	TRBV27	CASRTRAGTVNTEAFF
TRBJ2-1	14	TRBV4-1	CASRDSSGSYEQFF
TRBJ2-5	15	TRBV7-9	CASSLGFGAQETQYF
TRBJ2-7	15	TRBV7-9	CASSLVGLSSYEQYF
TRBJ2-2	14	TRBV29-1	CSAETGMGTGELFF
TRBJ2-2	15	TRBV29-1	CSVENRGENTGELFF
TRBJ2-7	13	TRBV2	CASSGGRGYEQYF
TRBJ2-4	17	TRBV7-2	CASSKGSRTVAPNIQYF
TRBJ2-1	14	TRBV5-1	CASRGDRDYNEQFF
TRBJ1-5	18	TRBV28	CASSLNEWGVVSNQPQHF
TRBJ2-1	18	TRBV7-9	CASPNPIPAGGSYNEQFF
TRBJ1-5	16	TRBV28	CASSRDRRYSNQPQHF
TRBJ2-4	13	TRBV5-1	CASSPGYGNIQYF
TRBJ2-1	17	TRBV5-5	CASSFRLAGLLYNEQFF
TRBJ2-1	16	TRBV29-1	CSATFLQVPSYNEQFF
TRBJ2-7	11	TRBV20-1	CSARAAYEQYF
TRBJ2-1	12	TRBV7-9	CASSLAINEQFF
TRBJ1-2	13	TRBV5-1	CASSSGSIYGYTF
TRBJ2-7	12	TRBV29-1	CSVTDNSYEQYF
TRBJ1-2	15	TRBV9	CASSEDSYGDYGYTF
TRBJ2-7	15	TRBV7-2	CASSLFLGGFSEQYF
TRBJ2-1	17	TRBV7-9	CASSSSRGTQRPNEQFF
TRBJ2-3	14	TRBV7-9	CASSLRTSGDTQHF
TRBJ2-7	13	TRBV2	CASSEGTGNEQYF
TRBJ2-5	16	TRBV29-1	CSGRAGLAIARETQYF
TRBJ2-2	15	TRBV20-1	CSAFSSGAYTGELFF
TRBJ2-5	15	TRBV7-3	CASSYGTGGGETQYF
TRBJ2-7	14	TRBV10-2	CAISDQGEGTEQYF
TRBJ2-1	14	TRBV7-3	CASSPGGAYHEQFF
TRBJ2-7	14	TRBV5-1	CASSLATGTYEQYF
TRBJ2-5	19	TRBV28	CASSFPLYRPTGGGETQYF
TRBJ2-3	15	TRBV19	CASSPLAGIADTQYF
TRBJ2-3	14	TRBV12-3/TRBV12-4	CASSPLGGADTQYF
TRBJ1-6	16	TRBV6-2/TRBV6-3	CASRTGQSSYNSPLHF
TRBJ2-1	15	TRBV18	CASSYTSGPYNEQFF